These 30 T cell receptor beta chains came from one sample sequenced in a study of T cell changes during pregnancy in multiple sclerosis. Here immunoSEQ multiplex PCR was the method, and the copy in TCRdb shows in-frame clones only, minus some. The sample contains around 100,000 clones, 90% to 95% of which appear only once. The sample was peripheral blood, taken in the second trimester of pregnancy. Every receptor here comes from a female donor with multiple sclerosis, enrolled in a pregnancy study.

The chain is built from TRBV29-1 and TRBJ2-7; 9 bases map to TRBD1. Trimming removed 8 bases from V and 5 bases from J; junction bases left unmatched: 13. The CDR3 consists of 14 residues. Germline V CDR1 and CDR2: SQVTM, ANQGSEA. The DNA of the CDR3 is TGCAGCCCCCCGCTCGGGGACAGGGTTAACGAGCAGTACTTC. Its translation is CSPPLGDRVNEQYF.

V usage is TRBV23-1 and J usage is TRBJ1-5; 7 bases fit TRBD1. TRBV23-1 is designated an ORF whose function remains uncertain. The V and J ends lost 3 bases and 4 bases, in that order; junction bases with no gene match: 6. The CDR3 spans 15 residues. CDR3 protein: CASSHGDSPNQPQHF. In DNA form, the CDR3 reads TGCGCCAGCAGTCACGGGGACAGTCCTAATCAGCCCCAGCATTTT.

The chain has TRBV5-5 and TRBJ1-1; no reliable D call. Per the germline V gene, CDR1 is SGHKS and CDR2 is YYEKEE (reference sequence). The CDR3 sequence is 14 residues long. V gave up 2 bases and J gave up 1 base, with 9 bases separating them. CDR3 in amino acids: CASSFGQSNTEAFF. CDR3 nucleotides: TGTGCCAGCAGCTTTGGGCAGTCGAACACTGAAGCTTTCTTT.

V gene TRBV9 combines with J gene TRBJ2-6; 7 bases agree with TRBD2. V was pared by 2 bases and J by 1 base, with 3 bases of the junction left unmatched. This CDR3 region has 16 residues. CDR1 SGDLS and CDR2 YYNGEE come from the germline V gene. The CDR3 region is CASSVGGASGANVLTF. CDR3 in DNA: TGTGCCAGCAGCGTGGGAGGGGCTTCTGGGGCCAACGTCCTGACTTTC.

V is TRBV5-1 and J is TRBJ2-3, with 8 bases aligning to TRBD2. The CDR3 spans 16 residues. Unmatched junction bases numbered 6, after V lost 0 bases and J lost 3 bases. Germline V gene lookup returns CDR1 SGHRS and CDR2 YFSETQ. CDR3 protein: CASSLDSSGRTDTQYF. CDR3 DNA sequence: TGCGCCAGCAGCTTGGATTCAAGCGGGAGAACAGATACGCAGTATTTT.

V usage is TRBV4-1 and J usage is TRBJ2-1, with 8 bases that match TRBD2. V lost 4 bases and J lost 0; bases outside the gene matches: 8. CDR1 MGHRA and CDR2 YSYEKL come from the germline V gene. The CDR3 covers 17 residues. CDR3 DNA sequence: TGCGCCAGCAGCCCTTCTGGGGCGGGAGGCTCCTACAATGAGCAGTTCTTC. Protein product: CASSPSGAGGSYNEQFF.

The rearrangement joins TRBV4-2 to TRBJ1-1, with TRBD1 matching 9 bases. Germline V gene sequence: CDR1 LGHNA, CDR2 YNFKEQ. The CDR3 runs 20 residues. The ends lost 0 bases at V and 10 bases at J; junction bases unmatched: 24. This CDR3 is CASSQEQGARGRITPHVAFF. In DNA form, the CDR3 reads TGTGCCAGCAGCCAAGAACAGGGGGCCCGGGGGCGCATTACCCCCCATGTAGCTTTCTTT.

In DNA, the CDR3 is TGTGCCAGCAGCACCGGACTAGCGGGTAACGAGCAGTACTTC. Translating it yields CASSTGLAGNEQYF. This chain links TRBV5-4 with TRBJ2-7; 11 nucleotides align to TRBD2. Trimming at V came to 4 bases and at J to 5 bases, leaving 5 bases not matched to a gene. Germline V gene data show CDR1 as SGHNT and CDR2 as YYREEE (reference sequence). CDR3 length: 14 amino acids.

V usage is TRBV11-1 and J usage is TRBJ2-5, with D possibly matching TRBD2 (5 bases). In germline, CDR1 is SGHAT, CDR2 FQDESV (reference sequence). This CDR3 contains 15 residues. V was cut by 5 bases and J by 0 bases, with 13 bases left in between. This CDR3 is CASSPLGGYQETQYF. The DNA of the CDR3 is TGTGCCAGCAGCCCCTTAGGAGGATACCAAGAGACCCAGTACTTC.

V is TRBV5-4 and J is TRBJ2-7; 8 positions agree with TRBD2. From germline, CDR1 is SGHNT and CDR2 YYREEE (reference sequence). V lost 4 bases to trimming and J lost 3 bases; unmatched junction nucleotides: 12. The CDR3 length is 16 residues. The CDR3 DNA reads as TGTGCCAGCAGCCCCGGGAGGGGTAGCGTAAGCTACGAGCAGTACTTC. It specifies CASSPGRGSVSYEQYF.

V gene TRBV19 combines with J gene TRBJ2-5; 7 bases line up with TRBD1. The trim removed 4 bases at V and 1 base at J, leaving 6 bases unmatched. Germline CDR1 LNHDA, CDR2 SQIVND (reference sequence). The CDR3 contains 15 residues. The DNA of the CDR3 is TGTGCCAGTAGTACTCGGACAGGCGCCCAAGAGACCCAGTACTTC. Translating it yields CASSTRTGAQETQYF.

The chain is built from TRBV20-1 and TRBJ1-2, with no clear D. CDR3 size: 11 residues. Germline V gives CDR1 DFQATT, CDR2 SNEGSKA (reference sequence). V shed 7 bases and J shed 2 bases, with 8 bases lying between them. The DNA for the CDR3 is TGCAGTGTTCTCCAGAACTATGGCTACACCTTC. Translated, it gives CSVLQNYGYTF.

This clone is a singleton in its sample. The chain carries TRBV6-1 and TRBJ1-5, with 11 bases identical to TRBD1. Germline V CDR1 and CDR2: MNHNS, SASEGT. The CDR3 is 15 amino acids. The junction had 6 bases not matched to a gene; V was cut back by 3 bases and J by 8 bases. CDR3: CASSDGTGGFEPQHF. The CDR3 coding sequence is TGTGCCAGCAGTGATGGGACAGGGGGTTTTGAGCCCCAGCATTTT.

V usage is TRBV2 and J usage is TRBJ1-5; D may be TRBD1 (5 bases). Germline loops: CDR1 SNHLY, CDR2 FYNNEI. Trimming left V 3 bases short and J 2 bases short, with 11 bases between. The length of the CDR3 is 15 residues. The CDR3 reads CASSESRVGNQPQHF. CDR3 nucleotide sequence: TGTGCCAGCAGTGAGAGCAGGGTTGGCAATCAGCCCCAGCATTTT. The full variable domain, with the rest looked up from reference TRBV2 and TRBJ1-5, is EPEVTQTPSHQVTQMGQEVILRCVPISNHLYFYWYRQILGQKVEFLVSFYNNEISEKSEIFDDQFSVERPDGSNFTLKIRSTKLEDSAMYFCASSESRVGNQPQHFGDGTRLSIL.

V gene TRBV19 combines with J gene TRBJ1-5; D not resolved. V lost 9 bases and J lost 9, with 9 bases in between. The CDR3 spans 10 residues. Germline V gene lookup returns CDR1 LNHDA and CDR2 SQIVND (reference sequence). In DNA form, the CDR3 reads TGTGCCAGAAACTTCTCGCCCCAGCATTTT. Protein product: CARNFSPQHF.

The J gene is TRBJ2-2, the V gene TRBV19; tentative D call: TRBD1 (6 bases). Germline loops: CDR1 LNHDA, CDR2 SQIVND (reference sequence). The CDR3 contains 14 residues. V lost 7 bases and J lost 2, with 11 bases in between. The CDR3: CASKGESNTGELFF. The DNA for the CDR3 is TGTGCCAGTAAGGGGGAAAGTAACACCGGGGAGCTGTTTTTT.

The chain recombines TRBV4-2 with TRBJ2-2; TRBD1 is a possible D gene (6 bases). CDR1 is LGHNA, CDR2 YNFKEQ, per germline. This CDR3 contains 16 residues. Trimming removed 1 base at V and 4 bases at J, with 13 bases between. This CDR3 reads CASSQVTGMVTGELFF. The CDR3 coding sequence is TGTGCCAGCAGCCAAGTCACAGGGATGGTCACCGGGGAGCTGTTTTTT.

This clone has only one observation. This chain joins TRBV7-9 and TRBJ2-1, with TRBD2 matching 7 bases. CDR1 and CDR2 from the germline V gene are SEHNR and FQNEAQ (reference sequence). This CDR3 comprises 14 residues. After removal of 5 bases from V and 9 bases from J, the junction contained 10 bases not matched to a gene. The CDR3 spells CASSPGTNVGEQFF. CDR3 sequence (DNA): TGTGCCAGCAGCCCCGGGACTAACGTCGGTGAGCAGTTCTTC.

The genes are TRBV7-3 and TRBJ2-2; TRBD2 matches 7 bases. Trimming cost V 4 bases and J 3 bases; bases outside gene matches: 8. This CDR3 has 16 amino acids. CDR1 and CDR2 from the germline V gene are SGHTA and FQGTGA. This chain's CDR3 is CASSSPSGIDTGELFF. In nucleotides, the CDR3 is TGTGCCAGCAGCTCCCCGAGCGGGATCGACACCGGGGAGCTGTTTTTT.

The V and J genes are TRBV19 and TRBJ2-7, with D tentatively TRBD1 (5 bases). V lost 3 bases to trimming and J lost 5 bases, with 8 bases between them. In germline, CDR1 is LNHDA, CDR2 SQIVND (reference sequence). This CDR3 comprises 12 residues. CDR3 DNA sequence: TGTGCCAGTAGTATGGCCAGGGACGAGCAGTACTTC. Translation gives CASSMARDEQYF.

The V call is TRBV30, the J call TRBJ1-2; 12 nucleotides align to TRBD1. Germline CDR1 is GTSNPN and CDR2 is SVGIG (reference sequence). CDR3 length: 16 residues. The V gene end was trimmed by 3 bases and the J gene end by 4 bases; junction bases not matched to a gene: 9. The CDR3 DNA is TGTGCCTGGAGCGAGGGACAGGGGGCGCAGGGCTATGGCTACACCTTC. This translates into CAWSEGQGAQGYGYTF.

The rearrangement uses TRBV19 and TRBJ1-1; no clear D gene. Germline CDR1 reads LNHDA; CDR2 reads SQIVND (reference sequence). The V gene lost 8 bases and the J gene lost 3 bases, with 16 bases spanning the gap. The CDR3 consists of 14 residues. The DNA of the CDR3 is TGTGCCAGTTCCCCCCAATCCGCGGACACTGAAGCTTTCTTT. Translated: CASSPQSADTEAFF.

The chain recombines TRBV9 with TRBJ2-2, with TRBD1 matching over 7 bases. Trimming cost V 4 bases and J 2 bases; bases outside gene matches: 5. CDR3 length: 15 amino acids. The germline V gene encodes CDR1 SGDLS and CDR2 YYNGEE. The chain's CDR3 is CASSPRQGNTGELFF. CDR3 sequence (DNA): TGTGCCAGCAGCCCGAGACAGGGAAACACCGGGGAGCTGTTTTTT.

In DNA form, the CDR3 reads TGTGCCAGTAGTCCGACATCGAATCAGCCCCAGCATTTT. It translates to CASSPTSNQPQHF. V and J are TRBV19 and TRBJ1-5; D is unresolved. The length of the CDR3 is 13 residues. Germline V gene sequence: CDR1 LNHDA, CDR2 SQIVND (reference sequence). Trimming pared 5 bases from V and 4 bases from J, leaving 9 bases between.

The CDR3 reads CASRRDTHSGANVLTF. CDR3 nucleotides: TGTGCCAGTCGCCGGGACACGCACTCTGGGGCCAACGTCCTGACTTTC. This rearrangement joins TRBV19 to TRBJ2-6; possibly TRBD1 for D (6 bases). Germline-derived CDR1 and CDR2 are LNHDA and SQIVND (reference sequence). This CDR3 is built from 16 residues. V lost 8 bases, J lost 0 bases, and 14 bases lay in between. Together with reference TRBV19 and TRBJ2-6, the CDR3 gives the full variable domain: DGGITQSPKYLFRKEGQNVTLSCEQNLNHDAMYWYRQDPGQGLRLIYYSQIVNDFQKGDIAEGYSVSREKKESFPLTVTSAQKNPTAFYLCASRRDTHSGANVLTFGAGSRLTVL.

V gene TRBV2 combines with J gene TRBJ2-2; TRBD2 might be the D (6 bases). The V end was cut by 2 bases, the J end by 2 bases, with 12 bases between. Germline CDR1 and CDR2: SNHLY and FYNNEI. CDR3 size: 16 residues. The CDR3 loop is CASSEIGGENTGELFF. In DNA form, the CDR3 reads TGTGCCAGCAGTGAAATCGGCGGGGAAAACACCGGGGAGCTGTTTTTT.

The CDR3, as DNA: TGTGCCAGCAAGACAGATGGGGAGACCCAGTACTTC. Amino acid sequence: CASKTDGETQYF. The chain employs TRBV6-1 and TRBJ2-5; D might be TRBD1 (5 bases). Deletions cut 7 bases from V and 5 bases from J, with 11 bases between. The CDR3 has 12 amino acids. Per germline, CDR1 MNHNS and CDR2 SASEGT.

V usage is TRBV29-1 and J usage is TRBJ2-5, with D possibly being TRBD1 (7 bases). Trimming shortened V by 3 bases and J by 7 bases, and 18 bases separated the two germline ends. The CDR3 runs 14 residues. The germline CDR1 and CDR2 sequences are SQVTM and ANQGSEA. The CDR3 bases are TGCAGCGTTGACGGAGGGGGCGGGTTGTGGACCCAGTACTTC. It specifies CSVDGGGGLWTQYF. Complete variable domain (other parts from reference TRBV29-1 and TRBJ2-5): SAVISQKPSRDICQRGTSLTIQCQVDSQVTMMFWYRQQPGQSLTLIATANQGSEATYESGFVIDKFPISRPNLTFSTLTVSNMSPEDSSIYLCSVDGGGGLWTQYFGPGTRLLVL.

The chain links TRBV5-1 to TRBJ2-1; D unclear. The CDR3 is 11 amino acids. V was shortened by 7 bases and J by 2 bases, with 4 bases between the two germline ends. Germline-derived CDR1 and CDR2 are SGHRS and YFSETQ. Here the CDR3 reads CASRAYNEQFF. As DNA, the CDR3 is TGCGCCAGCCGAGCCTACAATGAGCAGTTCTTC. Variable domain in full (rest from reference TRBV5-1 and TRBJ2-1): KAGVTQTPRYLIKTRGQQVTLSCSPISGHRSVSWYQQTPGQGLQFLFEYFSETQRNKGNFPGRFSGRQFSNSRSEMNVSTLELGDSALYLCASRAYNEQFFGPGTRLTVL.

J is TRBJ2-1 and V is TRBV30; TRBD1 agrees at 9 bases. CDR3 length: 15 amino acids. CDR1 and CDR2 from the germline V gene are GTSNPN and SVGIG (reference sequence). V gave up 5 bases and J gave up 7 bases; unmatched junction bases: 12. This CDR3 is CAWVDRGGTRNEQFF. The DNA for the CDR3 is TGTGCCTGGGTGGACAGGGGAGGTACTCGGAATGAGCAGTTCTTC.